This TCR beta chain was obtained from a study of T cells after yellow fever vaccination. TCRdb passed the 5' RACE reads through MiXCR, listing each CDR3 protein once. Of over 300,000 distinct CDR3 sequences listed, 6.8% were seen once; the top ten hold 18%. V lost 1 base and J lost 5; bases outside the gene matches: 11. CDR3 length: 17 amino acids. This clonotype was recorded at least ten times. The rearrangement joins TRBV12-3 or TRBV12-4 to TRBJ2-5; 9 nucleotides align to TRBD1. The sample here was PBMCs, taken 35 to 50 days after the first yellow fever vaccination. The sequence was obtained from a man younger than 30 who received the YFV17D yellow fever vaccine. CDR3 region: CASSLEWGGQGDETQYF. The CDR3 DNA reads as TGTGCCAGCAGTTTAGAGTGGGGGGGACAGGGAGATGAGACCCAGTACTTC.